This T cell receptor beta chain was profiled in a study of blood T cells in healthy people across ages (dated by TCRdb to between 2014 and 2016). Regarding the study in general: In model experiments, roughly one uniquely barcoded TCR beta cDNA molecule per two T cells was captured by template switching. The donors were split into four age groups: young (average about 16 years), middle-aged (about 40), aged (approximately 59) and long-lived (approximately 80). Using deep sequencing normalized with unique cDNA molecular identifiers, the study measured how TCR beta repertoire diversity changes with age. The study analyzed two additional independent replicas of 1 million unique cDNA reads from the same blood draw for two donors, one aged 18 to 30 and one aged 80 or older. To avoid experimental bias, donors of different ages were randomly spread across the sequencing lanes.

For this clonotype: The antigen it recognizes is unknown. A much larger clone lies one base from this, so it may be a read error.

After removal of 6 bases from V and 5 bases from J, the junction retains 5 bases not matched to a gene. From its cysteine to its phenylalanine, the CDR3 spans 14 amino acids. The sequence is cut down to CDR3 DNA, 42 bases in frame from base 1. Sequences SQVTM (CDR1) and ANQGSEA (CDR2) are obtained from the germline V gene. The research as a whole found: As age increased, observed TCR beta diversity per million T cells dropped in a roughly linear way, and a significant reduction was already evident by age 40. Donor CMV infection status was unknown, potentially confounding age-related changes in expanded clonotypes. Compared with the aged group, the long-lived group had more naive CD4+ T cells, fewer expanded clones and increased TCR diversity, a pattern suggesting age selection. The percentage of naive T cells measured by flow cytometry correlated strongly with observed TCR beta diversity. Total diversity estimates from one million sequenced T cells were considered lower bounds and underestimates. Because profiling used bulk unsorted PBMCs, naive and antigen-experienced compartments could not be compared conclusively.

Receptors were amplified or captured by 5' RACE. The reads were generated on an Illumina HiSeq 2500. A second PCR of 7 to 11 cycles was performed with a sample-barcoded 5' primer and a J-beta primer mix. A template-switch 5' adaptor carrying 12 random nucleotides introduced a unique molecular identifier onto each TCR beta cDNA molecule. Each sample yielded at least 2.5 million CDR3-containing paired-end reads. First-strand cDNA was synthesized from all RNA with the Mint cDNA synthesis kit, primed by a TRBC-specific oligonucleotide. All cDNA was treated with uracil-DNA glycosylase and then went through a first 18-cycle PCR with the universal primers M1SS and BC2_uni_R. As for the original processing: Normalization of each sample was performed by random selection of 1 million high-quality reads, each carrying a distinct molecular identifier. Reads with shared molecular identifiers were discarded instead of being binned into consensus sequences. MiTCR, with a Q25 quality threshold and the strictest error-elimination algorithm, was used for CDR3 identification, clonotype clustering and error correction. Lower-bound total TCR beta diversity was estimated with a nonparametric unseen species model using Euler transformation. TCRdb handled the public reads itself, with Q25 trimming in fastp and clone calling in MiXCR, and kept productive beta chains. Identical CDR3 protein sequences are pooled into one entry, listed with their most common genes and DNA. It is TCRdb's table, rather than the study itself, that gives the V and J calls and clone size. A total of 600,000 to 850,000 distinct CDR3 sequences appear in this sample, roughly 47% of them only once. The ten most abundant clones make up 20% to 25% of the sample.

Systemically healthy Caucasian individuals from Russia, 39 in total and aged roughly 6 to 100 years, were included as donors. Each donor gave 9.5 to 10 milliliters of peripheral blood, drawn into EDTA-treated Vacutainer tubes. Ficoll-Paque density-gradient centrifugation was used to isolate PBMCs, with at least 7 million per sample. Total RNA, at least 6 micrograms per sample, was extracted from PBMCs with Trizol reagent. Naive CD45RAhigh/CD27high T cell percentages were measured by flow cytometry on a PBMC aliquot from every donor. The rearranged chain carries TRBV29-1 and TRBJ2-4; 12 bases in the middle match TRBD1. The sequencing sample was made of blood. This clonotype originated in a woman aged 55-70 years in good health. The base sequence is TGCAGCGTCCGAGGGACAGGGGGCGAAAACATTCAGTACTTC. This encodes CSVRGTGGENIQYF.